The sequence of this T cell receptor beta chain was determined in a study of human T cells and chemical hapten exposure. Overall study context: Mostly female, the patients presented with alopecia areata, totalis or universalis.

This clonotype appeared many times. Time point noted: pre-sensitization, week 0. Described treatment: therapeutic diphenylcyclopropenone sensitization with weekly scalp DPC. At patch-test visits, sampling came before the patch test. TCRdb independently ran MiXCR on the RACE reads; one entry per CDR3 protein. The profile shows more than 70,000 distinct CDR3 sequences, 8.5% of them singletons. Material: whole blood, obtained in connection with sensitization to the hapten diphenylcyclopropenone (DPC). This TCR derives from a middle-aged man with alopecia areata. Some clones in this sample may be carry-over from other donors' samples.

The CDR3 here is CASSQTGYNEQFF. In DNA form, the CDR3 reads TGTGCCAGCAGTCAGACAGGTTACAATGAGCAGTTCTTC. This chain joins TRBV12-3 or TRBV12-4 and TRBJ2-1; weak D call: TRBD1 (6 bases). The V and J ends lost 5 bases and 4 bases respectively, with 9 bases between them. This CDR3 is 13 amino acids long.